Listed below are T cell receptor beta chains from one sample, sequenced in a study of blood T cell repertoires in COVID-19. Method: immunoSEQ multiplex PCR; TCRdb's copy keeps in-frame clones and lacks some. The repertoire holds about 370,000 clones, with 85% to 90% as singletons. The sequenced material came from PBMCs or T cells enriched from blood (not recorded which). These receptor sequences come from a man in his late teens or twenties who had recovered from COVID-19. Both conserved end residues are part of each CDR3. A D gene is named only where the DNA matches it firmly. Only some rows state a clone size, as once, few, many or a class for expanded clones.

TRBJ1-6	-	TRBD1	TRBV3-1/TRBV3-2	CASSEANRGILNSPLHF	TGTGCCAGCAGCGAAGCTAACAGGGGGATACTTAATTCACCCCTCCACTTT
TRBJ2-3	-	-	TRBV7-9	CASSLRRDREGLGPYF	TGTGCCAGCAGCCTTCGCCGGGACAGAGAGGGACTAGGTCCGTATTTT
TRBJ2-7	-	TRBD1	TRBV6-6	CASSYSIQGDEQYF	TGTGCCAGCAGTTACTCGATACAGGGGGACGAGCAGTACTTC
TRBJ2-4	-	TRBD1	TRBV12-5	CASGLGTGGNIQYF	TGTGCTAGTGGTTTGGGGACAGGGGGAAACATTCAGTACTTC
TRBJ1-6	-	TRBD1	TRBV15	CATSRDIGTVNSPLHF	TGTGCCACCAGCAGAGATATTGGGACAGTTAATTCACCCCTCCACTTT
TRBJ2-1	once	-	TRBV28	CASSFRGSYNEQFF	TGTGCCAGCAGTTTTCGCGGCTCCTACAATGAGCAGTTCTTC
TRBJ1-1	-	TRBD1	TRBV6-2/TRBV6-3	CASSLGQGGTEAFF	TGTGCCAGCAGTCTCGGACAGGGTGGCACTGAAGCTTTCTTT
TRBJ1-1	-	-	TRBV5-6	CASSFPMNTEAFF	TGTGCCAGCAGCTTTCCCATGAACACTGAAGCTTTCTTT
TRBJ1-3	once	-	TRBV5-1	CASSSTGGNTIYF	TGCGCCAGCAGCTCAACAGGGGGAAACACCATATATTTT
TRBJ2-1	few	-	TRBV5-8	CASSFFVTLGGAGDEQFF	TGTGCCAGCAGCTTCTTTGTGACCCTCGGAGGCGCTGGGGATGAGCAGTTCTTC
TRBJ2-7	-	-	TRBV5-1	CASSQGLRDEQYF	TGCGCCAGCAGCCAGGGGTTGAGGGACGAGCAGTACTTC
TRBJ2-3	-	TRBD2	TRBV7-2	CASSLLAGVGTDTQYF	TGTGCCAGCAGCTTGTTAGCGGGAGTTGGGACAGATACGCAGTATTTT
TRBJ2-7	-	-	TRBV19	CASSPLGRDYEQYF	TGTGCCAGTAGTCCCCTGGGGAGAGACTACGAGCAGTACTTC
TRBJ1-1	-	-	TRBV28	CASVAANTEAFF	TGTGCCAGCGTGGCGGCGAACACTGAAGCTTTCTTT
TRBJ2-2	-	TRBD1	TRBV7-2	CASSLSFGQGAFGELFF	TGTGCCAGCAGCTTATCTTTCGGACAGGGGGCGTTCGGGGAGCTGTTTTTT
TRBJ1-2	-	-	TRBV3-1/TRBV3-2	CASSQGVSGRVGYTF	TGTGCCAGCAGCCAAGGAGTTTCAGGGAGGGTAGGCTACACCTTC
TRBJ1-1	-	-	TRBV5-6	CASSLAEIDREAFF	TGTGCCAGCAGCTTGGCCGAAATCGACAGGGAAGCTTTCTTT
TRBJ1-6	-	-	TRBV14	CASSQDWSFSPLHF	TGTGCCAGCAGCCAAGATTGGAGTTTTTCACCCCTCCACTTT
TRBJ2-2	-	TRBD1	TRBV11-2	CASTPSGTGGAGELFF	TGTGCCAGCACCCCCTCCGGGACAGGGGGAGCCGGGGAGCTGTTTTTT
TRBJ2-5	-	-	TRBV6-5	CASGPGQLQETQYF	TGTGCCAGCGGACCCGGACAGTTGCAGGAGACCCAGTACTTC